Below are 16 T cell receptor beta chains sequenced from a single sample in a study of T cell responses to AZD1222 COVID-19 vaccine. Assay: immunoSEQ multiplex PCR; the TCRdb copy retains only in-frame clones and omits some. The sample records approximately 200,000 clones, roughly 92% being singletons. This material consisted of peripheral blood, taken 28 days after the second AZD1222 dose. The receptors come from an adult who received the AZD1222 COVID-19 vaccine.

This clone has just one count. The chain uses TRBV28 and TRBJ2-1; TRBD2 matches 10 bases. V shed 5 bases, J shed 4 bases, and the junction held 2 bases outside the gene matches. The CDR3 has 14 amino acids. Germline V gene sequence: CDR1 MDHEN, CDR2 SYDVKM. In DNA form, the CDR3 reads TGTGCCAGCAGTGCTAGCGGGAGTTACAATGAGCAGTTCTTC. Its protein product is CASSASGSYNEQFF.

CDR3 sequence (DNA): TGCAGCAGTCGGGGGAACGATGGCTACACCTTC. Translated, it gives CSSRGNDGYTF. This chain uses TRBV20-1 with TRBJ1-2, with a weak D call TRBD1 (5 bases). In germline, CDR1 is DFQATT, CDR2 SNEGSKA (reference sequence). CDR3 length: 11 amino acids.

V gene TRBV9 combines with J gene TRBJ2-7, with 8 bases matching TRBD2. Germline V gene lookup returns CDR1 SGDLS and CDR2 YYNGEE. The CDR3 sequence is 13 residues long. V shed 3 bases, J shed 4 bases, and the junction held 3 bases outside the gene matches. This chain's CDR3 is CASSAGLAYEQYF. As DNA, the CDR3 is TGTGCCAGCAGCGCCGGACTAGCTTACGAGCAGTACTTC.

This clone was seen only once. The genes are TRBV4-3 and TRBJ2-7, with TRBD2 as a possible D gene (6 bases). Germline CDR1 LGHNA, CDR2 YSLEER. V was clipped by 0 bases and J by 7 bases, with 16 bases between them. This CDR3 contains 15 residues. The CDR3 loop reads CASSQEDGGSAEQYF. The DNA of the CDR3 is TGCGCCAGCAGCCAAGAGGATGGAGGGAGCGCGGAGCAGTACTTC.

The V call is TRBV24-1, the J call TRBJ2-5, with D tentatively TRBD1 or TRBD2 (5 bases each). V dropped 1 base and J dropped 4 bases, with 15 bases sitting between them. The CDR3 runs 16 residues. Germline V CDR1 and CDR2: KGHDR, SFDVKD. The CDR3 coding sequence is TGTGCCACCAGTGATTTAGAGGGAAGGGGTCGAGAGACCCAGTACTTC. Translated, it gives CATSDLEGRGRETQYF.

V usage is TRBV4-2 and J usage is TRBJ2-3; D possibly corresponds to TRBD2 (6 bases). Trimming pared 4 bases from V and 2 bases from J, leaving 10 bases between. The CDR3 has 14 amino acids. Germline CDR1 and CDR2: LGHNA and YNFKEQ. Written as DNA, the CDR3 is TGTGCCAGCAGCCCGGGACTGACCACAGATACGCAGTATTTT. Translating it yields CASSPGLTTDTQYF.

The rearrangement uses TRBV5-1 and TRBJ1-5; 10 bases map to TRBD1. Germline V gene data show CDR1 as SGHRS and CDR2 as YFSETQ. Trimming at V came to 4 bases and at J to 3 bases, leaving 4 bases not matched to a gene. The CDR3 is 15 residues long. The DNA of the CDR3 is TGCGCCAGCAGCGCCGGGACAGGGGACAATCAGCCCCAGCATTTT. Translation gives CASSAGTGDNQPQHF.

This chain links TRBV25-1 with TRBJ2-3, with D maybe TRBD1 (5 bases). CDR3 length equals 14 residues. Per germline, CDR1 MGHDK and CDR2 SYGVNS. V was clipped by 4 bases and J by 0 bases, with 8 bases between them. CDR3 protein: CASSAAGSTDTQYF. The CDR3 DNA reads TGTGCCAGCAGTGCGGCAGGGAGCACAGATACGCAGTATTTT.

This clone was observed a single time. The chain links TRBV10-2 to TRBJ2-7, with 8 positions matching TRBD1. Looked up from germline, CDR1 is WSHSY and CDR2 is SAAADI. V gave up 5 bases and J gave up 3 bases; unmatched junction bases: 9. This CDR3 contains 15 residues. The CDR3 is CASSPATGAIYEQYF. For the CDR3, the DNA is TGCGCCAGCAGTCCCGCGACAGGGGCCATCTACGAGCAGTACTTC.

The CDR3 is CASSPQGGSTEAFF. In DNA form, the CDR3 reads TGTGCCAGCAGTCCACAGGGCGGAAGCACTGAAGCTTTCTTT. The genes are TRBV6-4 and TRBJ1-1, with D possibly being TRBD1 (6 bases). Trimming took off 5 bases at V and 4 bases at J, with 14 bases between the two ends. The CDR3 contains 14 residues. Germline V gene sequence: CDR1 MRHNA, CDR2 SNTAGT.

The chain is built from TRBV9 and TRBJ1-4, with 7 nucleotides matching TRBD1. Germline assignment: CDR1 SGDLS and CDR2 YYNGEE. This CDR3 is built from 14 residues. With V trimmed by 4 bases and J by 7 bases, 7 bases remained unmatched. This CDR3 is CASSKDRAGEKLFF. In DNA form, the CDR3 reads TGTGCCAGCAGCAAAGACAGGGCGGGTGAAAAACTGTTTTTT.

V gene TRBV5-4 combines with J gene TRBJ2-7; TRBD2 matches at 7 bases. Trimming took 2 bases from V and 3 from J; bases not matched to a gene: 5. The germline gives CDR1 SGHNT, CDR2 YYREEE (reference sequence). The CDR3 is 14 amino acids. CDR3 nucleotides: TGTGCCAGCAGCTTCGGGACTACCAACTACGAGCAGTACTTC. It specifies CASSFGTTNYEQYF. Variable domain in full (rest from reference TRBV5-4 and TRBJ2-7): ETGVTQSPTHLIKTRGQQVTLRCSSQSGHNTVSWYQQALGQGPQFIFQYYREEENGRGNFPPRFSGLQFPNYSSELNVNALELDDSALYLCASSFGTTNYEQYFGPGTRLTVT.

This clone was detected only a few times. The chain's CDR3 is CASSLHSPLHF. The CDR3 DNA follows: TGTGCCAGCAGCTTGCATTCACCCCTCCACTTT. The chain has TRBV5-4 and TRBJ1-6; no clear D gene. V shed 1 base and J shed 8 bases, with 1 base lying between them. Germline CDR1 is SGHNT and CDR2 is YYREEE (reference sequence). The CDR3 length is 11 residues. Variable domain in full (rest from reference TRBV5-4 and TRBJ1-6): ETGVTQSPTHLIKTRGQQVTLRCSSQSGHNTVSWYQQALGQGPQFIFQYYREEENGRGNFPPRFSGLQFPNYSSELNVNALELDDSALYLCASSLHSPLHFGNGTRLTVT.

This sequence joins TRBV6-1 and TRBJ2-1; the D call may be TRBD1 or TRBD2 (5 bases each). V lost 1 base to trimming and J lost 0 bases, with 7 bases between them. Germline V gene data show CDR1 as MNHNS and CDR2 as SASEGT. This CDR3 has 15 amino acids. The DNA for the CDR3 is TGTGCCAGCAGTGAAGAGGGGAGCTCCTACAATGAGCAGTTCTTC. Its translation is CASSEEGSSYNEQFF.

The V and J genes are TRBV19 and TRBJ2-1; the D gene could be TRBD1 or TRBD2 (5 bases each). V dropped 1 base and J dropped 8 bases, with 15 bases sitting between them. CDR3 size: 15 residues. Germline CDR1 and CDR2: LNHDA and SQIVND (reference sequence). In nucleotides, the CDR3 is TGTGCCAGTAGTATAGGACGGGACCTAGTCGATGAGCAGTTCTTC. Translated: CASSIGRDLVDEQFF.

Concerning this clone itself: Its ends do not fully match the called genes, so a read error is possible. The CDR3 loop reads CASSYIGVGYEQSF. The DNA for the CDR3 is TGTGCCAGCAGCTATATTGGTGTAGGCTACGAGCAGTCCTTC. The chain has TRBV6-2 or TRBV6-3 and TRBJ2-7; D not resolved. The CDR3 contains 14 residues. Germline CDR1 is MNHEY and CDR2 is SVGEGT.